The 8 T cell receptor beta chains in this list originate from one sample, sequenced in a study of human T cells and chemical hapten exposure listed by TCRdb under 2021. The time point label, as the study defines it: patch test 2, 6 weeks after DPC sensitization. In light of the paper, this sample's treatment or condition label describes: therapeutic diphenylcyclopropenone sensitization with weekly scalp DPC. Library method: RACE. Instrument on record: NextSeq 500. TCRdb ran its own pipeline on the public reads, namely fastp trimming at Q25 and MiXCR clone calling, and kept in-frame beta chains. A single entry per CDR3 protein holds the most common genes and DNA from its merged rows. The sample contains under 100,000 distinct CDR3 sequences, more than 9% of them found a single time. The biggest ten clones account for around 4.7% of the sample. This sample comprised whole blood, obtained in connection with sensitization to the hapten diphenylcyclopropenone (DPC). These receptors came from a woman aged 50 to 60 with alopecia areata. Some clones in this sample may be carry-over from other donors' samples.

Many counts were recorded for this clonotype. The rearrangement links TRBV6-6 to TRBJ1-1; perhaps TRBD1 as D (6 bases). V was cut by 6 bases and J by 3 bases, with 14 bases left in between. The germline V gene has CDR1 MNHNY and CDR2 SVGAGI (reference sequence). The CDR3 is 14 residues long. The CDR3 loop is CASSSVGGDTEAFF. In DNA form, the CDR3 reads TGTGCCAGCAGCTCCGTCGGGGGCGACACTGAAGCTTTCTTT.

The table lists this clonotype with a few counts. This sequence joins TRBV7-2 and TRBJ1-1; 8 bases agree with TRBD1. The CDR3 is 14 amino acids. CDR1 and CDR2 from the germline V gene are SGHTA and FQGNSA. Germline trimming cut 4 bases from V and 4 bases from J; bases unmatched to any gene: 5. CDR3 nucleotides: TGTGCCAGCAGCTCGGACAGGGCGAGCACTGAAGCTTTCTTT. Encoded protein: CASSSDRASTEAFF.

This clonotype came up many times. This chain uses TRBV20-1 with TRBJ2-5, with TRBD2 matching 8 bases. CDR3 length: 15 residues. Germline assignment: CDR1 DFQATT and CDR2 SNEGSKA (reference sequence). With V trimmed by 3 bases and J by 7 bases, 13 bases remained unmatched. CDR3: CSASAAGDFSGTQYF. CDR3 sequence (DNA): TGCAGTGCTAGCGCAGCGGGAGACTTTTCGGGGACCCAGTACTTC.

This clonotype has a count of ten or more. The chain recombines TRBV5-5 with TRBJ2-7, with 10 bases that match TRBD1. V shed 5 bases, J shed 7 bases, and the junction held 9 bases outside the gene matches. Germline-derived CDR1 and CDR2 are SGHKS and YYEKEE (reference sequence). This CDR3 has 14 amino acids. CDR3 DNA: TGTGCCAGCAGACCGGACAGGGGGTATCGGGAGCAGTACTTC. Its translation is CASRPDRGYREQYF. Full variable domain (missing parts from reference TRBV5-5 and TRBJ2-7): DAGVTQSPTHLIKTRGQQVTLRCSPISGHKSVSWYQQVLGQGPQFIFQYYEKEERGRGNFPDRFSARQFPNYSSELNVNALLLGDSALYLCASRPDRGYREQYFGPGTRLTVT.

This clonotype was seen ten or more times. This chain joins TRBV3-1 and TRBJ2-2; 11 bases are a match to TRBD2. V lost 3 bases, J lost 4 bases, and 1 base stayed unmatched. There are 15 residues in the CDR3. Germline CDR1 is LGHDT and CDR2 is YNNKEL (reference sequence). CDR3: CASSQGLAATGELFF. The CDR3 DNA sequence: TGTGCCAGCAGCCAGGGACTAGCGGCCACCGGGGAGCTGTTTTTT.

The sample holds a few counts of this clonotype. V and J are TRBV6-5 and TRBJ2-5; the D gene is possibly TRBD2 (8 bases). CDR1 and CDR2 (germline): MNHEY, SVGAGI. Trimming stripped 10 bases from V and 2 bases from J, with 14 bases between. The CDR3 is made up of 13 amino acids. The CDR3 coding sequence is TGTGCCACCAGGGGGACTAGGCAAGAGACCCAGTACTTC. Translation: CATRGTRQETQYF.

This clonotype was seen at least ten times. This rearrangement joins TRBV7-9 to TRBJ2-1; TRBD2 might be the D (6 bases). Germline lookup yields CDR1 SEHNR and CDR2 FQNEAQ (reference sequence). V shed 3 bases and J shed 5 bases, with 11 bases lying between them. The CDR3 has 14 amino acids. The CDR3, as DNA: TGTGCCAGCAGCTTGTTAGGAGGGAACAATGAGCAGTTCTTC. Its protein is CASSLLGGNNEQFF.

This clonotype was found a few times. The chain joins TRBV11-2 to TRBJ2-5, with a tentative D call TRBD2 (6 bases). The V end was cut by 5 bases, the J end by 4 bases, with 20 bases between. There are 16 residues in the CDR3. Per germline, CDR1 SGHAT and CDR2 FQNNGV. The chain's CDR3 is CASSINPAAGRETQYF. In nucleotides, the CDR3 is TGTGCCAGCAGCATAAATCCCGCAGCGGGCAGAGAGACCCAGTACTTC.